This TCR beta chain is from a study of PD-L1 blockade in urothelial cancer. The wider study: Blood analysis took place 3 weeks (second dose) and 6 weeks after treatment start. Specimens of blood held a median count of roughly 130,000 T cells. Findings and limits, study-wide: TCR clonality was measured in pretreatment peripheral blood. Clonality below the median predicted better survival.

The germline gives CDR1 GTSNPN, CDR2 SVGIG (reference sequence). V shed 2 bases, J shed 4 bases, and the junction held 7 bases outside the gene matches. The CDR3 totals 15 residues. Clones were sequenced by immunoSEQ multiplex PCR, and TCRdb holds only the in-frame ones, with some missing. The profile shows tens of thousands of clones, approximately 87% of them singletons. Remarks on this clone: The antigen is not known.

The sample in question was PBMCs, obtained around atezolizumab (anti-PD-L1) treatment. This receptor was taken from a man aged 50 or older with urothelial cancer. The gene calls are TRBV30 and TRBJ2-1; TRBD2 aligns across 8 bases. The CDR3 nucleotides read TGTGCCTGGAGTAGTATGAGCGGGAGATACAATGAGCAGTTCTTC. This gives the protein CAWSSMSGRYNEQFF.